This TCR beta chain was found in a study of blood T cell repertoires in COVID-19. Germline lookup yields CDR1 WSHSY and CDR2 SAAADI. V trimming: 7 bases; J trimming: 4 bases; junction bases outside the gene matches: 14. The CDR3 runs 18 residues. Cohorts were based on clinical histories the participants reported. Symptom resolution, clearance, or two negative PCRs marked the recovered donors of Cohort 3. Under the authors' procedure: Amplification of reference gene primers was used by the study to estimate nucleated cell counts. Here immunoSEQ multiplex PCR was the method, and the copy in TCRdb shows in-frame clones only, minus some. V and J calls plus clone size are reproduced from that table; the DNA served to infer D and trimming. The profile shows fewer than 200,000 clones, roughly 88% of them singletons.

The chain is built from TRBV10-2 and TRBJ2-5, with 14 bases that match TRBD2. The clonotype was recovered from a woman aged 18-29 years who had recovered from COVID-19. The sequencing sample was made of PBMCs or T cells enriched from blood (not recorded which). The CDR3 nucleotides are TGCGCCAGCAAGGCGGGACTAGCGGGAGATCTTTATGTAGAGACCCAGTACTTC. The encoded protein is CASKAGLAGDLYVETQYF.